This T cell receptor beta chain was sequenced during a study of shared clonotypes between healthy human individuals. Naivety among CD8 cells was defined by CD45RO negativity and positive CCR7 selection, thereby excluding terminally differentiated effector memory CD45RA+ cells. CDR3 length: 14 residues. Germline V gives CDR1 MNHEY, CDR2 SVGAGI. V lost 1 base and J lost 7, with 11 bases in between. Measured with immunoSEQ multiplex PCR; TCRdb has only the in-frame clones, and not every one. The data contain under 2,000,000 clones, approximately 94% of them singletons. The clonotype comes from a man between 18 and 29 years old in good health. V is TRBV6-5 and J is TRBJ2-1; tentative D call: TRBD1 (6 bases). The sample was naive CD8+ T cells sorted from blood. The CDR3 nucleotides read TGTGCCAGCAGTTACTTGGACAGTTGGAATGAGCAGTTCTTC. It yields the protein CASSYLDSWNEQFF.